Listed below are T cell receptor beta chains from one sample, sequenced in a study of blood T cell repertoires in COVID-19. Using immunoSEQ multiplex PCR, the repertoire was profiled, and TCRdb retains in-frame clones only, with some absent. Of fewer than 250,000 clones in the sample, about 86% were seen once. The specimen sequenced was PBMCs or T cells enriched from blood (not recorded which). The receptor source for this set is a woman in her thirties or forties with acute COVID-19. Both conserved end residues are part of each CDR3. Expanded clones are given a class, and other clones once, few, many or no size at all.

. | TRBJ1-1 | TRBV18 | CASSREVYEAFF
. | TRBJ2-1 | TRBV6-4 | CASSDTPGGLGGYNEQFF
. | TRBJ2-1 | TRBV10-3 | CAISDPSLAGGYNEQFF
. | TRBJ1-1 | TRBV28 | CASSPGEQNTEAFF
once | TRBJ1-1 | TRBV14 | CASSPAGGNTEAFF
. | TRBJ2-1 | TRBV11-2 | CASSFTNSYNEQFF
. | TRBJ2-7 | TRBV12-3/TRBV12-4 | CASSPGEQYF
. | TRBJ2-7 | TRBV7-2 | CASSLVGGESYEQYF
. | TRBJ2-7 | TRBV19 | CASSQQGSYEQYF
few | TRBJ1-5 | TRBV18 | CASSGTQGAGQPQHF
. | TRBJ2-5 | TRBV7-8 | CASSPPLEGIGETQYF
. | TRBJ2-2 | TRBV6-5 | CASSLRDSGTGELFF
. | TRBJ2-7 | TRBV28 | CASSLGTGKNEQYF
. | TRBJ2-1 | TRBV5-1 | CASSSAGLAGAEQFF
. | TRBJ1-2 | TRBV5-6 | CASSLQGPDVSYTF
few | TRBJ1-2 | TRBV10-1 | CATVPYGYTF
. | TRBJ1-3 | TRBV30 | CAWGTGGNGNTIYF
. | TRBJ1-2 | TRBV7-9 | CASSLGQTIYGYTF
. | TRBJ2-5 | TRBV19 | CASSFSVLSSAGKYF
. | TRBJ2-1 | TRBV7-9 | CASSGTSGWSSYNEQFF
. | TRBJ2-3 | TRBV20-1 | CSASTGTGGTDTQYF
. | TRBJ2-7 | TRBV5-1 | CASSLDGSRSYEQYF
. | TRBJ1-6 | TRBV18 | CASSPPGRGGSPLHF
. | TRBJ2-2 | TRBV5-1 | CASSFGTSVTLRGELFF
. | TRBJ2-4 | TRBV19 | CASSIGQGVRF
. | TRBJ2-7 | TRBV28 | CASSLPPGQGAYEQYF
. | TRBJ1-1 | TRBV10-2 | CASSFTGDEAFF
. | TRBJ1-3 | TRBV12-3/TRBV12-4 | CASTPGPGNTIYF
once | TRBJ1-1 | TRBV5-1 | CASSPDRVFRNTEAFF
once | TRBJ2-7 | TRBV11-3 | CASSPISRLEQYF